The entry below gives a single T cell receptor beta chain sequence along with its context. Its specific antigen is unknown. Per-base qualities were not stored, and no clone one base away is much larger. V gives up 8 bases and J gives up 5 bases, and the segment between their germline ends measures 12 bases. Based on the germline V gene (reference sequence), the CDR1 and CDR2 sequences are MNHNY and SVGAGI. From its cysteine to its phenylalanine, the CDR3 spans 13 amino acids. CDR3 DNA only is kept here, 39 bases in frame from base 1. Blood samples were collected up to 4 times in the first month after transplant and then at least monthly when available. This sample was taken from a study of graft-versus-host responses after intestinal transplantation (dated by TCRdb to the early 2020s). Context from the whole study: Multivisceral, liver-intestinal, or isolated intestinal transplants were received by the recipients. A cohort of 24 intestinal transplant recipients, including one retransplant, was enrolled, and a few patients lacking pretransplant specimens were excluded. Instead of going to the commercial service, samples from a few later patients were sequenced in-house on an Illumina MiSeq and processed with MiXCR. Donor T cell macrochimerism was defined as a peak of at least 4% donor T cells among recipient peripheral blood mononuclear cells. To identify alloreactive clones, pre-transplant mixed lymphocyte reaction products were sequenced and compared with unstimulated pre-transplant donor and recipient T cells. After intestinal transplantation, graft-versus-host and host-versus-graft alloreactive T cell clones in the graft, circulation and bone marrow were tracked using bulk TCR-beta CDR3 sequencing. Every recipient was given anti-thymocyte globulin induction, followed by approximately three years of maintenance tacrolimus and steroids. Results and caveats for the whole study, not just this receptor: The conclusions were limited by the relatively low number and heterogeneity of the intestinal transplant patients. High GvH to HvG T cell clonal ratios were observed in the allografts of patients with donor T cell macrochimerism. GvH clones were found in recipient bone marrow, and some of the GvH clones appeared earlier in ileal mucosa or blood, which is consistent with an intestinal mucosal origin. Early after transplant, declines in HvG clones were associated with peak levels of circulating GvH clones.

The library was prepared using the immunoSEQ multiplex PCR assay. Adaptive Biotechnologies carried out high-throughput TCR-beta CDR3 sequencing of genomic DNA for most patients. The paper's processing steps were these. TCR sequencing data were retrieved from Adaptive's ImmunoSEQ software for more than 15 patients, whereas a few other patients were processed with MiXCR and VDJtools. Because the origin of CDR3 nucleotide sequences shared between donor and recipient could not be assigned, those sequences were removed. To be classed as alloreactive, a clone needed at least 2-fold expansion over unstimulated cells and a minimum CFSE-low frequency of 0.002% (template counts) or 0.001% (read counts). A clone was considered mappable if detected in the sequenced pre-transplant spleen, lymph node, or MLR CFSE-low populations of the donor or recipient. Cumulative frequency of alloreactive clones was calculated as a percentage of all sequences weighted by copy number. What TCRdb holds here is the immuneACCESS table cut down to in-frame rearrangements. Part of the clones is not present; checked against another copy, under half of the missing clones reflect an unresolved V gene, and the others are unexplained. V and J calls and clone size come straight from that table; D and trimming were deduced from the DNA. This sample holds about 12,000 clones; around four fifths were observed only once. The ten largest clones take up roughly 50% of the sample.

The clonotype originates from a human patient who received an intestinal transplant, so some T cells may come from the graft donor. The source was PBMCs, collected around 120 days after transplant. The chain joins TRBV6-6 to TRBJ1-4, with no confident D gene call. DNA sequence: TGTGCCAGCCGTCGGCGTTCGAATGAAAAACTGTTTTTT. Translation gives CASRRRSNEKLFF.